Listed below are T cell receptor beta chains from one sample, sequenced in a study of breast tumors, draining lymph nodes, adjacent tissues. From the multiplex PCR reads, TCRdb called clonotypes with MiXCR, one entry per CDR3 protein. Of under 150,000 distinct CDR3 sequences in the sample, nearly 20% were seen once. Sequencing used axillary lymph node tissue. The source is a female donor with breast cancer. Some clones in this sample may be carry-over from other donors' samples. Each CDR3 is given with its conserved first and last residue. The D gene is left open where the match is weak. Part of the rows lack a size; the others show once, few, many or a class for expanded clones.

J,V,D,size,DNA,CDR3
TRBJ2-3,TRBV20-1,-,many,TGCAGTGCTAGAGATCAGGGAATGGATACGCAGTATTTT,CSARDQGMDTQYF
TRBJ2-3,TRBV6-1,TRBD1,many,TGTGCCAGCAGTAGATTGGACAGGGGGACCACAGATACGCAGTATTTT,CASSRLDRGTTDTQYF
TRBJ2-2,TRBV12-3/TRBV12-4,-,many,TGTGCCAGCAGTTTGTCGGACACCGGGGAGCTGTTTTTT,CASSLSDTGELFF
TRBJ2-3,TRBV3-1,-,many,TGTGCCAGCAGCCCCGAAGCGCCCCTCACAGATACGCAGTATTTT,CASSPEAPLTDTQYF
TRBJ1-6,TRBV3-1,TRBD1,many,TGTGCCAGCCAAGACAGGGGACAGGGTTCACCCCTCCACTTT,CASQDRGQGSPLHF
TRBJ2-5,TRBV5-6,TRBD1,many,TGTGCCAGCAGCGGGGCGGACAGGGGGCGAGAGACCCAGTACTTC,CASSGADRGRETQYF
TRBJ2-1,TRBV9,TRBD2,many,TGTGCCAGCAGCGTAGAACTAGCGGGGTTCCGGGAGCAGTTCTTC,CASSVELAGFREQFF
TRBJ2-3,TRBV7-9,-,many,TGTGCCAGCAGCTCTAGTGGAGCATATACGCAGTATTTT,CASSSSGAYTQYF
TRBJ2-4,TRBV6-5,-,-,TGTGCCAGCAGTTATGGGGGCGCGGACATTCAGTACTTC,CASSYGGADIQYF
TRBJ2-7,TRBV18,TRBD2,many,TGTGCCAGCTCACCAGGGCGGACTAGCGGGTACGAGCAGTACTTC,CASSPGRTSGYEQYF
TRBJ1-2,TRBV4-1,-,many,TGCGCCAGCAGCCAAGGGGGCGGCTACACCTTC,CASSQGGGYTF
TRBJ2-6,TRBV18,-,many,TGTGCCAGCTCGGAAGGGGGGGCCAACGTCCTGACTTTC,CASSEGGANVLTF